The clone carrying this T cell receptor beta chain has just a few counts. Its specificity is not known. Among the 110 or so subjects of the validation cohort, separate from the approximately 660-subject first cohort, were the donors. This specimen comes from a study of cytomegalovirus exposure and HLA in healthy donors. The wider study: The same platform used for the 600 to 750 first-cohort repertoires was also used for the roughly 120 validation repertoires, as a later analysis reported.

Trimming shortened V by 4 bases and J by 3 bases, and 6 bases separated the two germline ends. The CDR3 extends over 12 amino acids. Germline CDR1 and CDR2: SGHDN and FVKESK. Study-wide points: Testing in vitro showed three CMV-associated chains specific for CMV antigens. The authors listed approximately 160 TCR beta chains as cytomegalovirus-associated.

Some clones are missing from TCRdb's copy, which holds only in-frame ones; the method was immunoSEQ multiplex PCR. Among about 240,000 clones listed, approximately 83% were seen once. The sample taken for sequencing was PBMCs. The TCR was taken from a woman in her twenties or thirties in good health and CMV-seropositive. The chain joins TRBV14 to TRBJ1-2; D unclear. CDR3 sequence: CASSLAHYGYTF. In DNA form, the CDR3 reads TGTGCCAGCAGCCTAGCTCACTATGGCTACACCTTC. Using reference TRBV14 and TRBJ1-2 for the parts outside the CDR3, the full variable domain is EAGVTQFPSHSVIEKGQTVTLRCDPISGHDNLYWYRRVMGKEIKFLLHFVKESKQDESGMPNNRFLAERTGGTYSTLKVQPAELEDSGVYFCASSLAHYGYTFGSGTRLTVV.